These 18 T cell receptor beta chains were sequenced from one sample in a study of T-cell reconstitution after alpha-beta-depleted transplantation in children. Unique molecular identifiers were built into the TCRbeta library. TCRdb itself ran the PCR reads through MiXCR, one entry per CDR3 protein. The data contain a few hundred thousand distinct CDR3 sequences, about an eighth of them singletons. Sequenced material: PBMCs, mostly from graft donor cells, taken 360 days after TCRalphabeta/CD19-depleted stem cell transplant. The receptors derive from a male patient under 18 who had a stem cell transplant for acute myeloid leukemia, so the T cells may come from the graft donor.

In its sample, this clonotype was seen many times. CDR3 DNA: TGTGCCAGCAGTTTGGCTGGACTAGGGTGGGGCTACGAGCAGTACTTC. Its protein is CASSLAGLGWGYEQYF. This chain joins TRBV28 and TRBJ2-7; 7 bases map to TRBD2. Germline-derived CDR1 and CDR2 are MDHEN and SYDVKM. V shed 3 bases and J 3 bases; nucleotides not matched to a gene: 11. The CDR3 runs 16 residues.

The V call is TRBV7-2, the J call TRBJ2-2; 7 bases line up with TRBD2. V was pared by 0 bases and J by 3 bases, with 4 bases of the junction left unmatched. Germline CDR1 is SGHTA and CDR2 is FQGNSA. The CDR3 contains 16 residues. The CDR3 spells CASSLAGTTYTGELFF. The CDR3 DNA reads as TGTGCCAGCAGCTTAGCCGGGACTACCTACACCGGGGAGCTGTTTTTT.

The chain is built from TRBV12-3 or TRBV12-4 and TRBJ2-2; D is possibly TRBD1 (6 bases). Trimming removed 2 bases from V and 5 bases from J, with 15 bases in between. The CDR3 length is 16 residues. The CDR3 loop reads CASSLIGPQGTGELFF. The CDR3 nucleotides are TGTGCCAGCAGTTTAATAGGCCCCCAGGGGACCGGGGAGCTGTTTTTT.

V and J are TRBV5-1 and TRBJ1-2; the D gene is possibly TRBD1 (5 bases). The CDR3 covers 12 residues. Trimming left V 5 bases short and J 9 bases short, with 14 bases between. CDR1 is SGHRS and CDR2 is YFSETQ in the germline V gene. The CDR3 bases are TGCGCCAGCAGTTTTCTCATGGACAGCTACACCTTC. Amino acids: CASSFLMDSYTF.

CDR3 protein: CASSPPFTAHAAGDLRGQYF. The CDR3 DNA is TGTGCCAGCAGTCCACCCTTTACAGCCCATGCAGCGGGGGATCTACGAGGGCAGTACTTC. The rearrangement joins TRBV28 to TRBJ2-7, with 8 bases fitting TRBD2. V was clipped by 5 bases and J by 9 bases; unmatched bases: 30. The CDR3 covers 20 residues. Germline lookup yields CDR1 MDHEN and CDR2 SYDVKM.

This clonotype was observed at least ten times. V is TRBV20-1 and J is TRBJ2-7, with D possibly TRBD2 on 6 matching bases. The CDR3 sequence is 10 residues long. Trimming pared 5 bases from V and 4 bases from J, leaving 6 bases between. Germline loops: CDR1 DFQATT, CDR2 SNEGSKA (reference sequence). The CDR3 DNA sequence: TGCAGTGCTGGGGGGTACGAGCAGTACTTC. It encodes CSAGGYEQYF.

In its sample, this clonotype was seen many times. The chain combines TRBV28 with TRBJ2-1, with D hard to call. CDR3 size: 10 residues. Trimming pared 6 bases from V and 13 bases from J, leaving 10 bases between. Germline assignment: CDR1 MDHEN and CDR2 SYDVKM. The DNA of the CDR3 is TGTGCCAGCAGCGGCCCGGAACAGTTCTTC. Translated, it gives CASSGPEQFF. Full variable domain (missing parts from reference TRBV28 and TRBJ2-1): DVKVTQSSRYLVKRTGEKVFLECVQDMDHENMFWYRQDPGLGLRLIYFSYDVKMKEKGDIPEGYSVSREKKERFSLILESASTNQTSMYLCASSGPEQFFGPGTRLTVL.

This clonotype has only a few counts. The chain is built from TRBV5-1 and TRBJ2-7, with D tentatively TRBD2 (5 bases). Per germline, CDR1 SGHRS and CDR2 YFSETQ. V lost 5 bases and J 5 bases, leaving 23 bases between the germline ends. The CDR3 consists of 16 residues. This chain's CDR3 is CASRPLGGPNGDEQYF. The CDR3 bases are TGCGCCAGCAGACCATTAGGAGGCCCAAATGGGGACGAGCAGTACTTC.

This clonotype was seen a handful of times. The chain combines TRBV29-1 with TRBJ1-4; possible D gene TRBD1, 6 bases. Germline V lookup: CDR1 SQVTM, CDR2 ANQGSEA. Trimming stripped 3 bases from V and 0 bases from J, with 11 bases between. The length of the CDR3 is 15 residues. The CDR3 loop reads CSVEYRVTTNEKLFF. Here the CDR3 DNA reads TGCAGCGTTGAGTACAGGGTCACAACTAATGAAAAACTGTTTTTT.

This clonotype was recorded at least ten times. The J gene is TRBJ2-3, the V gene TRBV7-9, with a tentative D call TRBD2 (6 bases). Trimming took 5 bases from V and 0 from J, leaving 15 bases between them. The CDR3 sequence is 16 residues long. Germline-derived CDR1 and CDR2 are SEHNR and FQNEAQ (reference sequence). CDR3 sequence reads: CASSLLSGTSTDTQYF. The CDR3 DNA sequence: TGTGCCAGCAGCCTTCTTAGCGGAACTAGCACAGATACGCAGTATTTT.

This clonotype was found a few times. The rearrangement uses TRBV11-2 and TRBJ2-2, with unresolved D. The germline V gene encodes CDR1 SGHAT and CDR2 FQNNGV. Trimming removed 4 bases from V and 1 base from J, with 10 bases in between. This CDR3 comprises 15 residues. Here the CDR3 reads CASSYMGMNTGELFF. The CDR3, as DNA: TGTGCCAGCAGCTATATGGGCATGAACACCGGGGAGCTGTTTTTT.

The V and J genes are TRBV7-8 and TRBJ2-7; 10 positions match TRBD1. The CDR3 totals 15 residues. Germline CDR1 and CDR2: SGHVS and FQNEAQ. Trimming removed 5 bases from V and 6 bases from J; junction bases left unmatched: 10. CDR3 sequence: CASSPQTGGGSEQYF. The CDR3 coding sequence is TGTGCCAGCAGCCCCCAGACAGGGGGCGGGTCCGAGCAGTACTTC.

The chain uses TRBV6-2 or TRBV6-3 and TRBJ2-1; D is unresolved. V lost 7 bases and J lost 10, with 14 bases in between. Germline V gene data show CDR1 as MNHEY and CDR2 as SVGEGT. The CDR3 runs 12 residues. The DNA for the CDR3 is TGTGCCAGCACCGACACGAGCAGGGAGCAGTTCTTC. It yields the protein CASTDTSREQFF.

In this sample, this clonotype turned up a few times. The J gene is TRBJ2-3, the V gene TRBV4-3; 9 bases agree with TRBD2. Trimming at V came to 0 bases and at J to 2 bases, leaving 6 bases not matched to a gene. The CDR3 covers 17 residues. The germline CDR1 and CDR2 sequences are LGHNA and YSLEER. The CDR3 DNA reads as TGCGCCAGCAGCCAAGAGGTGACTAGCGGCAACACAGATACGCAGTATTTT. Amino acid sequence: CASSQEVTSGNTDTQYF.

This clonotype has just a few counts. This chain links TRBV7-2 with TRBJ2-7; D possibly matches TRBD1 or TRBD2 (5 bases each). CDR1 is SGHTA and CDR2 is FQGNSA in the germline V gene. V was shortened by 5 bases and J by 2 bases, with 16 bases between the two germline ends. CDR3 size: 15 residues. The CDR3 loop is CASSLLPGPTYEQYF. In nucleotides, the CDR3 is TGTGCCAGCAGCCTACTCCCGGGACCGACCTACGAGCAGTACTTC.

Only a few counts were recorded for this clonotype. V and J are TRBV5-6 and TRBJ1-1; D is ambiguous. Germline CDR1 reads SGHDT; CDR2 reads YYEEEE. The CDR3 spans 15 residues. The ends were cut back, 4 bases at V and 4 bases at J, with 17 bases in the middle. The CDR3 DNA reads TGTGCCAGCAGCCTCAGAGGTCTCCGGGGCACTGAAGCTTTCTTT. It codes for CASSLRGLRGTEAFF. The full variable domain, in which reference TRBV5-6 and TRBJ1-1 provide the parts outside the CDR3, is DAGVTQSPTHLIKTRGQQVTLRCSPKSGHDTVSWYQQALGQGPQFIFQYYEEEERQRGNFPDRFSGHQFPNYSSELNVNALLLGDSALYLCASSLRGLRGTEAFFGQGTRLTVV.

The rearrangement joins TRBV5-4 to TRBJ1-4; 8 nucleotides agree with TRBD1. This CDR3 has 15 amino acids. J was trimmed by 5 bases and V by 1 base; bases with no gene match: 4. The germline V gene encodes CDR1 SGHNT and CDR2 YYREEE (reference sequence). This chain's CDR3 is CASSLSGGPNEKLFF. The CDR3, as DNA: TGTGCCAGCAGCTTGTCAGGGGGCCCCAATGAAAAACTGTTTTTT.

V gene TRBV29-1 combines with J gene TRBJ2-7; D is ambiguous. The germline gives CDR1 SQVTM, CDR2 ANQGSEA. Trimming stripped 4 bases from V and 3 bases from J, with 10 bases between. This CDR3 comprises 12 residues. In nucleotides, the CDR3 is TGCAGCGTTGTTGGAGTCCTCTACGAGCAGTACTTC. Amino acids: CSVVGVLYEQYF.